The 17 T cell receptor beta chains reported below all come from one sample, sequenced in a study. TCRdb re-derived calls from the 5' RACE reads in MiXCR, one entry per CDR3 protein. The table shows about 57,000 distinct CDR3 sequences, with roughly 28% occurring only once. The sorted Tregs were CD4+CD25+CD127-/low cells. Sample: tumor-infiltrating Tregs sorted from the breast tumor. Every receptor here comes from a female donor with breast cancer.

This clonotype was recorded a few times. The chain employs TRBV4-1 and TRBJ2-7, with 12 bases that match TRBD2. The CDR3 is made up of 17 amino acids. Germline-derived CDR1 and CDR2 are MGHRA and YSYEKL. The V and J ends lost 1 base and 5 bases, in that order; junction bases with no gene match: 9. As DNA, the CDR3 is TGCGCCAGCAGCCAAGTAAATATGGGACTAGCGGGTGACGAGCAGTACTTC. Translated: CASSQVNMGLAGDEQYF.

This clonotype was counted a few times. The J gene is TRBJ1-4, the V gene TRBV7-9, with D tentatively TRBD1 (5 bases). Germline V gene lookup returns CDR1 SEHNR and CDR2 FQNEAQ (reference sequence). This CDR3 is built from 13 residues. V lost 7 bases, J lost 4 bases, and 10 bases lay in between. Here the CDR3 reads CASTGQVNEKLFF. CDR3 DNA sequence: TGTGCCAGCACAGGACAAGTTAATGAAAAACTGTTTTTT.

This clonotype was seen repeatedly, ten times or more. This chain uses TRBV6-1 with TRBJ1-5, with a possible D match to TRBD1 (5 bases). The germline V and J ends were trimmed by 1 base and 3 bases, with 10 bases remaining between them. Germline-derived CDR1 and CDR2 are MNHNS and SASEGT. The CDR3 has 15 amino acids. The DNA of the CDR3 is TGTGCCAGCAGTGAAGTGGGGGGTTACAATCAGCCCCAGCATTTT. The encoded protein is CASSEVGGYNQPQHF.

The CDR3 DNA follows: TGCAGTGCGGCGGGGCTTGGCACTGAAGCTTTCTTT. Translated, it gives CSAAGLGTEAFF. The chain links TRBV20-1 to TRBJ1-1, with D possibly being TRBD1 (5 bases). The CDR3 totals 12 residues. Germline CDR1 and CDR2: DFQATT and SNEGSKA (reference sequence). V shed 6 bases and J shed 4 bases, with 12 bases lying between them.

The V and J genes are TRBV3-1 and TRBJ2-5; D unclear. V was trimmed by 6 bases and J by 5 bases, leaving 7 bases between them. CDR3 length equals 11 residues. CDR1 and CDR2 (germline): LGHDT, YNNKEL (reference sequence). The CDR3 spells CASSPEETQYF. The CDR3 bases are TGTGCCAGCAGTCCAGAGGAGACCCAGTACTTC.

This clonotype was picked up a small number of times. The chain is built from TRBV27 and TRBJ1-1, with TRBD1 matching 7 bases. This CDR3 has 15 amino acids. V trimming: 5 bases; J trimming: 4 bases; junction bases outside the gene matches: 10. CDR1 is MNHEY and CDR2 is SMNVEV in the germline V gene (reference sequence). In DNA, the CDR3 is TGTGCCAGCAGTGACGACAGGGTCTCGGGCACTGAAGCTTTCTTT. This gives the protein CASSDDRVSGTEAFF.

This clonotype was counted between two and nine times. The CDR3 ends on some other residue instead of the conserved phenylalanine or tryptophan, so this is likely a read error. V is TRBV4-2 and J is TRBJ1-1; 8 nucleotides align to TRBD1. Trimming at V came to 0 bases and at J to 1 base, leaving 1 base not matched to a gene. The CDR3 is made up of 15 amino acids. Germline V CDR1 and CDR2: LGHNA, YNFKEQ. The CDR3 protein is CASSQDQGANTEAFS. The CDR3 DNA follows: TGTGCCAGCAGCCAAGACCAGGGGGCGAACACTGAAGCTTTCTCT.

The chain joins TRBV5-1 to TRBJ2-1; TRBD2 is a possible D gene (6 bases). V was clipped by 4 bases and J by 0 bases, with 17 bases between them. There are 17 residues in the CDR3. Germline CDR1 reads SGHRS; CDR2 reads YFSETQ. CDR3 loop: CASSPVMGGSSYNEQFF. The CDR3 coding sequence is TGCGCCAGCAGCCCAGTCATGGGGGGAAGCTCCTACAATGAGCAGTTCTTC.

This clonotype was counted ten times or more. The chain carries TRBV6-5 and TRBJ2-5; TRBD2 matches at 8 bases. Germline V gene sequence: CDR1 MNHEY, CDR2 SVGAGI. The CDR3 is 19 amino acids. The J segment lost 5 bases and the V segment lost 5 bases, leaving 22 bases of the junction unmatched. CDR3 sequence: CASSPQLPGTGLGEETQYF. CDR3 sequence (DNA): TGTGCCAGCAGTCCTCAACTTCCAGGGACGGGACTAGGGGAGGAGACCCAGTACTTC.

This clonotype was observed many times. The genes are TRBV7-9 and TRBJ2-1; no definite D call. There are 14 residues in the CDR3. Germline CDR1 and CDR2: SEHNR and FQNEAQ (reference sequence). V shed 6 bases and J shed 0 bases, with 9 bases lying between them. The CDR3 region is CASRRESSYNEQFF. CDR3 sequence (DNA): TGTGCCAGCAGGCGTGAGAGCTCCTACAATGAGCAGTTCTTC.

V is TRBV5-1 and J is TRBJ2-1; D call uncertain. This CDR3 region has 15 residues. Trimming removed 0 bases from V and 3 bases from J, with 10 bases in between. Germline V gene lookup returns CDR1 SGHRS and CDR2 YFSETQ. This chain's CDR3 is CASSLAAGNYNEQFF. The CDR3 nucleotides are TGCGCCAGCAGCTTGGCTGCCGGAAACTACAATGAGCAGTTCTTC.

J is TRBJ2-3 and V is TRBV5-1, with 13 bases that match TRBD2. The germline V gene encodes CDR1 SGHRS and CDR2 YFSETQ. With 6 bases clipped from V and 2 bases from J, the junction kept 12 bases outside the gene matches. CDR3 length: 18 residues. For the CDR3, the DNA is TGCGCCAGCACCACCCTTCCGGGACTAGCGGGGAACACAGATACGCAGTATTTT. Encoded protein: CASTTLPGLAGNTDTQYF.

This clonotype has just a few counts. The chain is built from TRBV5-4 and TRBJ1-2; TRBD1 is a possible D gene (6 bases). CDR1 SGHNT and CDR2 YYREEE come from the germline V gene (reference sequence). The CDR3 spans 15 residues. V was shortened by 1 base and J by 3 bases, with 13 bases between the two germline ends. The CDR3 bases are TGTGCCAGCAGCTTGATCAGGGGTGATCACTATGGCTACACCTTC. It codes for CASSLIRGDHYGYTF.

This clonotype occurred many times. V is TRBV3-1 and J is TRBJ1-6, with D uncertain. Per germline, CDR1 LGHDT and CDR2 YNNKEL (reference sequence). Trimming shortened V by 3 bases and J by 10 bases, and 13 bases separated the two germline ends. The CDR3 runs to 14 residues. The CDR3 DNA sequence: TGTGCCAGCAGCCACTCGGGAAATGAATCACCCCTCCACTTT. This translates into CASSHSGNESPLHF. The variable domain in full, with the rest retrieved from reference TRBV3-1 and TRBJ1-6, is DTAVSQTPKYLVTQMGNDKSIKCEQNLGHDTMYWYKQDSKKFLKIMFSYNNKELIINETVPNRFSPKSPDKAHLNLHINSLELGDSAVYFCASSHSGNESPLHFGNGTRLTVT.

Comment on this clonotype: The junction differs from germline at one of its ends, possibly a read error. The chain employs TRBV20-1 and TRBJ2-1; 10 nucleotides agree with TRBD2. The CDR3 runs to 15 residues. Looked up from germline, CDR1 is DFQATT and CDR2 is SNEGSKA (reference sequence). CDR3 region: CSAMALAGVMNGQFF. The CDR3 DNA sequence: TGCAGTGCTATGGCCCTAGCGGGAGTTATGAATGGGCAGTTCTTC.

This clonotype showed up just a few times. The CDR3 coding sequence is TGTGCCAGCAGCCACGCAGAGCGGCAAGCTTTCTTT. Protein product: CASSHAERQAFF. The chain combines TRBV3-1 with TRBJ1-1; no reliable D call. There are 12 residues in the CDR3. V was trimmed by 3 bases and J by 9 bases, leaving 11 bases between them. In germline, CDR1 is LGHDT, CDR2 YNNKEL (reference sequence).

This clonotype was recorded at least ten times. The chain is built from TRBV20-1 and TRBJ2-1, with unresolved D. The CDR3 runs to 16 residues. Germline-derived CDR1 and CDR2 are DFQATT and SNEGSKA (reference sequence). The V end lost 1 base, the J end lost 0 bases, and 13 bases lay between the germline ends. CDR3 in DNA: TGCAGTGCTAGAGGCGGCGGCTTTAGCTCCTACAATGAGCAGTTCTTC. Its protein product is CSARGGGFSSYNEQFF.